A single sample is the source of the 30 T cell receptor beta chains below, sequenced in a study of blood T cell repertoires in COVID-19. Sequenced by immunoSEQ multiplex PCR; TCRdb stores in-frame clones only, minus some. The sample records around 230,000 clones, 70% to 90% being singletons. The specimen sequenced was PBMCs or T cells enriched from blood (not recorded which). Receptors were obtained from a man aged 35 to 55 who had recovered from COVID-19.

This rearrangement joins TRBV6-5 to TRBJ1-1; D perhaps matches TRBD1 (6 bases). Germline V CDR1 and CDR2: MNHEY, SVGAGI. V was pared by 6 bases and J by 5 bases, with 19 bases between. The CDR3 has 15 amino acids. The CDR3 sequence: CASSPGTRLTTEAFF. DNA for the CDR3: TGTGCCAGCAGCCCCGGGACACGACTTACTACTGAAGCTTTCTTT.

V and J are TRBV5-1 and TRBJ1-3; tentatively, D is TRBD1 (5 bases). There are 16 residues in the CDR3. Germline V CDR1 and CDR2: SGHRS, YFSETQ. Trimming left V 3 bases short and J 0 bases short, with 13 bases between. The CDR3 DNA reads TGCGCCAGCAGCTCCGCTTATCAGGGCTCTGGAAACACCATATATTTT. Encoded protein: CASSSAYQGSGNTIYF. The full variable domain, completed using reference TRBV5-1 and TRBJ1-3, is KAGVTQTPRYLIKTRGQQVTLSCSPISGHRSVSWYQQTPGQGLQFLFEYFSETQRNKGNFPGRFSGRQFSNSRSEMNVSTLELGDSALYLCASSSAYQGSGNTIYFGEGSWLTVV.

This clone was observed once. The chain combines TRBV24-1 with TRBJ2-1; no reliable D call. The germline CDR1 and CDR2 sequences are KGHDR and SFDVKD. V lost 3 bases to trimming and J lost 9 bases, with 17 bases between them. The CDR3 totals 15 residues. The CDR3 DNA reads as TGTGCCACCAGTGATCCCGGCTCCCCGGGTGTTGAGCAGTTCTTC. It translates to CATSDPGSPGVEQFF.

The V and J genes are TRBV19 and TRBJ1-2; 7 bases map to TRBD1. Germline lookup yields CDR1 LNHDA and CDR2 SQIVND (reference sequence). The CDR3 has 13 residues. V lost 8 bases, J lost 6 bases, and 9 bases stayed unmatched. The CDR3 spells CASSMTGRDGYTF. In nucleotides, the CDR3 is TGTGCCAGTTCCATGACAGGGCGGGATGGCTACACCTTC.

The rearrangement links TRBV12-5 to TRBJ2-7; TRBD1 matches at 9 bases. V dropped 4 bases and J dropped 1; count of bases not matched to a gene: 5. The germline gives CDR1 LGHNT, CDR2 FRNRAP. The CDR3 spans 15 residues. This CDR3 is CASGSNRGPSYEQYF. The CDR3 DNA follows: TGTGCTAGTGGTTCCAACAGGGGGCCGTCCTACGAGCAGTACTTC.

This chain joins TRBV18 and TRBJ2-3; the match to TRBD1 covers 8 bases. Germline values: CDR1 KGHSH, CDR2 LQKENI. The J segment lost 2 bases and the V segment lost 6 bases, leaving 10 bases of the junction unmatched. This CDR3 has 16 amino acids. This chain's CDR3 is CASSRTGGSNTDTQYF. The CDR3 DNA follows: TGTGCCAGCTCCAGAACAGGGGGATCTAACACAGATACGCAGTATTTT.

The chain employs TRBV4-2 and TRBJ2-1; 7 nucleotides match TRBD2. Looked up from germline, CDR1 is LGHNA and CDR2 is YNFKEQ. The CDR3 covers 19 residues. V shed 0 bases, J shed 0 bases, and the junction held 11 bases outside the gene matches. CDR3 coding DNA: TGTGCCAGCAGCCAAGAGTTCGGCTCTAGCGGATCCTCCTACAATGAGCAGTTCTTC. The encoded protein is CASSQEFGSSGSSYNEQFF.

The V gene is TRBV12-5, the J gene TRBJ1-1; no firm D call. CDR3 size: 14 residues. Trimming pared 6 bases from V and 1 base from J, leaving 12 bases between. Germline-derived CDR1 and CDR2 are LGHNT and FRNRAP. The DNA of the CDR3 is TGTGCTAGTGGCGAGCATCTAGGGAACACTGAAGCTTTCTTT. Protein: CASGEHLGNTEAFF.

The rearrangement uses TRBV5-1 and TRBJ2-1, with 7 nucleotides matching TRBD1. The junction had 10 bases not matched to a gene; V was cut back by 1 base and J by 12 bases. The CDR3 has 14 amino acids. Germline values: CDR1 SGHRS, CDR2 YFSETQ. In DNA, the CDR3 is TGCGCCAGCAGCTTGTATAGTAAATCAGGGGGGCAGTTCTTC. It translates to CASSLYSKSGGQFF.

The V gene is TRBV5-1, the J gene TRBJ2-3; D not resolved. Germline V gene sequence: CDR1 SGHRS, CDR2 YFSETQ. Trimming pared 3 bases from V and 2 bases from J, leaving 13 bases between. CDR3 length: 15 amino acids. CDR3: CASSSSRRLTDTQYF. DNA for the CDR3: TGCGCCAGCAGCTCGTCTAGGCGTCTCACAGATACGCAGTATTTT.

The rearrangement joins TRBV24-1 to TRBJ1-5; perhaps TRBD1 as D (5 bases). The CDR3 loop spans 16 amino acids. Germline-derived CDR1 and CDR2 are KGHDR and SFDVKD. V was shortened by 3 bases and J by 6 bases, with 17 bases between the two germline ends. CDR3 nucleotide sequence: TGTGCCACCAGTGATACACTCGGGGGAGAAGGTCAGCCCCAGCATTTT. Protein sequence: CATSDTLGGEGQPQHF.

This chain uses TRBV2 with TRBJ2-5; a weak D match, TRBD1 (6 bases). Trimming cost V 3 bases and J 1 base, with 12 bases left between them. The CDR3 sequence is 15 residues long. CDR1 is SNHLY, CDR2 FYNNEI, per germline. CDR3 nucleotide sequence: TGTGCCAGCAGTGAGGGCAGGGGCTTCCAAGAGACCCAGTACTTC. It translates to CASSEGRGFQETQYF. Variable domain in full (rest from reference TRBV2 and TRBJ2-5): EPEVTQTPSHQVTQMGQEVILRCVPISNHLYFYWYRQILGQKVEFLVSFYNNEISEKSEIFDDQFSVERPDGSNFTLKIRSTKLEDSAMYFCASSEGRGFQETQYFGPGTRLLVL.

Here the CDR3 DNA reads TGTGCCAGCAGCCGGCGGACTAGCTCATCGTCAGATACGCAGTATTTT. This codes for CASSRRTSSSSDTQYF. This rearrangement joins TRBV27 to TRBJ2-3; the match to TRBD2 covers 8 bases. From germline, CDR1 is MNHEY and CDR2 SMNVEV (reference sequence). With V trimmed by 6 bases and J by 4 bases, 12 bases remained unmatched. The CDR3 sequence is 16 residues long.

The CDR3 sequence: CASSSMDRGLYNEQFF. CDR3 DNA sequence: TGTGCCAGCAGCTCCATGGACAGGGGTCTATACAATGAGCAGTTCTTC. The genes are TRBV3-1 (or the pseudogene TRBV3-2) and TRBJ2-1; the match to TRBD1 covers 9 bases. This CDR3 region has 16 residues. Germline V gene lookup returns CDR1 LGHDT and CDR2 YNNKEL (reference sequence). V was pared by 5 bases and J by 4 bases, with 9 bases of the junction left unmatched.

In the case of this clone: The sample contains more than one DNA sequence encoding this CDR3. This chain uses TRBV29-1 with TRBJ2-5; D might be TRBD2 (6 bases). This CDR3 comprises 12 residues. Trimming removed 3 bases at V and 5 bases at J, with 10 bases between. The V gene's germline CDR1 is SQVTM and CDR2 ANQGSEA. CDR3 sequence (DNA): TGCAGCGTTGAGTGGGGGGTCGAGACCCAGTACTTC. Translation gives CSVEWGVETQYF. Full variable domain (rest looked up from reference TRBV29-1 and TRBJ2-5): SAVISQKPSRDICQRGTSLTIQCQVDSQVTMMFWYRQQPGQSLTLIATANQGSEATYESGFVIDKFPISRPNLTFSTLTVSNMSPEDSSIYLCSVEWGVETQYFGPGTRLLVL.

CDR3 protein: CASSARLAGGTQYF. The CDR3 nucleotides are TGTGCCAGTAGTGCTAGACTAGCGGGGGGTACGCAGTATTTT. The V and J genes are TRBV19 and TRBJ2-3; 13 bases agree with TRBD2. CDR3 length equals 14 residues. From germline, CDR1 is LNHDA and CDR2 SQIVND (reference sequence). Germline trimming cut 5 bases from V and 8 bases from J; bases unmatched to any gene: 4.

The chain links TRBV19 to TRBJ1-1, with D possibly TRBD1 on 6 matching bases. Germline values: CDR1 LNHDA, CDR2 SQIVND (reference sequence). There are 14 residues in the CDR3. V lost 3 bases and J lost 3, with 11 bases in between. CDR3 DNA: TGTGCCAGTAGTATCAGGGGCCTTGACACTGAAGCTTTCTTT. This translates into CASSIRGLDTEAFF.

The V call is TRBV5-1, the J call TRBJ1-6; D perhaps matches TRBD1 (6 bases). Germline V gene data show CDR1 as SGHRS and CDR2 as YFSETQ. This CDR3 is built from 15 residues. The V end lost 3 bases, the J end lost 4 bases, and 11 bases lay between the germline ends. The CDR3 sequence: CASSSDRPYNSPLHF. The CDR3 nucleotides are TGCGCCAGCAGCTCGGACAGACCGTATAATTCACCCCTCCACTTT. Drawing the rest from reference TRBV5-1 and TRBJ1-6, the complete variable domain is KAGVTQTPRYLIKTRGQQVTLSCSPISGHRSVSWYQQTPGQGLQFLFEYFSETQRNKGNFPGRFSGRQFSNSRSEMNVSTLELGDSALYLCASSSDRPYNSPLHFGNGTRLTVT.

The rearrangement joins TRBV7-3 to TRBJ1-1, with D maybe TRBD1 (6 bases). CDR1 SGHTA and CDR2 FQGTGA come from the germline V gene. Trimming removed 4 bases from V and 3 bases from J, with 12 bases in between. This CDR3 region has 14 residues. CDR3 residues: CASSSQGKDTEAFF. The CDR3 nucleotides are TGTGCCAGCAGCTCTCAGGGGAAGGACACTGAAGCTTTCTTT.

This chain joins TRBV9 and TRBJ2-3; 8 nucleotides match TRBD2. CDR1 is SGDLS, CDR2 YYNGEE, per germline. CDR3 length: 16 amino acids. V dropped 3 bases and J dropped 2; count of bases not matched to a gene: 8. DNA for the CDR3: TGTGCCAGCAGCGGCCGCGGGGGGCCTATCACAGATACGCAGTATTTT. It is translated as CASSGRGGPITDTQYF. Full variable domain (outside the CDR3, taken from reference TRBV9 and TRBJ2-3): DSGVTQTPKHLITATGQRVTLRCSPRSGDLSVYWYQQSLDQGLQFLIQYYNGEERAKGNILERFSAQQFPDLHSELNLSSLELGDSALYFCASSGRGGPITDTQYFGPGTRLTVL.

V and J are TRBV28 and TRBJ2-2; a weak D match, TRBD2 (5 bases). The CDR3 is 16 residues long. Trimming cost V 7 bases and J 7 bases, with 22 bases left between them. Per the germline V gene, CDR1 is MDHEN and CDR2 is SYDVKM. The DNA for the CDR3 is TGTGCCAGCAAAGCTAGCATCACCAGAGAAGTCGGGGAGCTGTTTTTT. Its protein product is CASKASITREVGELFF.

The chain recombines TRBV5-6 with TRBJ1-6; no clear D gene. Germline V gene sequence: CDR1 SGHDT, CDR2 YYEEEE. The CDR3 is 14 amino acids. Trimming removed 6 bases at V and 7 bases at J, with 14 bases between. CDR3 region: CASIPFHSNSPLHF. The CDR3 DNA reads as TGTGCCAGCATCCCCTTTCACAGCAATTCACCCCTCCACTTT. Variable domain in full (rest from reference TRBV5-6 and TRBJ1-6): DAGVTQSPTHLIKTRGQQVTLRCSPKSGHDTVSWYQQALGQGPQFIFQYYEEEERQRGNFPDRFSGHQFPNYSSELNVNALLLGDSALYLCASIPFHSNSPLHFGNGTRLTVT.

This chain uses TRBV6-5 with TRBJ2-7; 7 bases are a match to TRBD1. The germline gives CDR1 MNHEY, CDR2 SVGAGI. V was clipped by 3 bases and J by 4 bases; unmatched bases: 6. This CDR3 spans 14 amino acids. Here the CDR3 DNA reads TGTGCCAGCAGTTATTACGACAGGGAATACGAGCAGTACTTC. Its protein product is CASSYYDREYEQYF.

V gene TRBV13 combines with J gene TRBJ1-4; 10 positions match TRBD1. Germline loops: CDR1 PRHDT, CDR2 FYEKMQ (reference sequence). The CDR3 sequence is 16 residues long. V lost 5 bases, J lost 6 bases, and 9 bases stayed unmatched. This CDR3 reads CASSTRQGARYEKLFF. The DNA of the CDR3 is TGTGCCAGCAGCACCCGACAGGGGGCTCGGTATGAAAAACTGTTTTTT.

The table lists this clone with a few counts. The rearrangement uses TRBV12-5 and TRBJ2-1; D is possibly TRBD1 (6 bases). The V and J ends lost 5 bases and 7 bases respectively, with 15 bases between them. This CDR3 contains 14 residues. Germline CDR1 LGHNT, CDR2 FRNRAP. The CDR3 DNA reads TGTGCTAGTGGTACCCATACAGGGAAGAATGAGCAGTTCTTC. Translating gives CASGTHTGKNEQFF.

The V and J genes are TRBV7-9 and TRBJ1-2, with TRBD1 matching 8 bases. V lost 5 bases to trimming and J lost 3 bases; unmatched junction nucleotides: 8. Per germline, CDR1 SEHNR and CDR2 FQNEAQ (reference sequence). This CDR3 contains 15 residues. DNA for the CDR3: TGTGCCAGCAGCCCACAGGGGGTTGGAGACTATGGCTACACCTTC. Its translation is CASSPQGVGDYGYTF.

V gene TRBV5-1 combines with J gene TRBJ1-1, with D perhaps TRBD1 (6 bases). Trimming removed 3 bases at V and 0 bases at J, with 12 bases between. CDR1 is SGHRS, CDR2 YFSETQ, per germline. The CDR3 runs 15 residues. DNA of the CDR3: TGCGCCAGCAGCTCGCCGGGACACCTGAACACTGAAGCTTTCTTT. Translation: CASSSPGHLNTEAFF.

The chain combines TRBV6-5 with TRBJ1-2; D not resolved. The V gene's germline CDR1 is MNHEY and CDR2 SVGAGI. V was cut by 0 bases and J by 8 bases, with 19 bases left in between. The CDR3 runs to 16 residues. CDR3 residues: CASSYSVSARHLGYTF. For the CDR3, the DNA is TGTGCCAGCAGTTACTCAGTTAGCGCGAGGCACTTGGGCTACACCTTC.

The chain couples TRBV13 to TRBJ1-5; a weak D match, TRBD1 (6 bases). This CDR3 is built from 12 residues. Germline CDR1 is PRHDT and CDR2 is FYEKMQ (reference sequence). V was pared by 5 bases and J by 15 bases, with 17 bases between. CDR3 protein: CASSIGQRKRHF. CDR3 in DNA: TGTGCCAGCAGCATCGGACAGAGGAAGCGGCATTTT. Full variable domain (missing parts from reference TRBV13 and TRBJ1-5): AAGVIQSPRHLIKEKRETATLKCYPIPRHDTVYWYQQGPGQDPQFLISFYEKMQSDKGSIPDRFSAQQFSDYHSELNMSSLELGDSALYFCASSIGQRKRHFGDGTRLSIL.

A single count supports this clone. V gene TRBV24-1 combines with J gene TRBJ2-6, with a weak D call TRBD2 (5 bases). Germline V gene data show CDR1 as KGHDR and CDR2 as SFDVKD. The CDR3 is 17 amino acids. V was pared by 2 bases and J by 2 bases, with 12 bases between. CDR3 bases: TGTGCCACCAGTGATTACTCCCTGGGAGCTGGGGCCAACGTCCTGACTTTC. Its protein is CATSDYSLGAGANVLTF.